This T cell receptor (beta chain) was captured by sequencing in a study of OX40 agonist ivuxolimab in advanced cancers. As for the study more broadly: Ivuxolimab was a fully human IgG2 agonistic monoclonal antibody targeting the costimulatory receptor OX40 (CD134). Of the roughly 54 dose-escalation patients, hepatocellular carcinoma was present in 19, melanoma in around 15, renal cell carcinoma in 9 and head and neck cancer in 9. Partial responses occurred in three dose-escalation patients, of whom one had hepatocellular carcinoma and two had cutaneous melanoma. Prior anti-PD-1, anti-PD-L1 or anti-CTLA-4 therapy was permitted, and checkpoint inhibitors had been received by about 36% of dose-escalation patients. In the dose-escalation cohort, 70% to 90% of patients were male, and the mean age was approximately 60 years with a range of about 23 to 79. The paper reports the monotherapy dose-escalation portion (N = 52 patients) of the phase I ivuxolimab trial. Intravenous ivuxolimab was administered to patients every 2 weeks at six dose levels: 0.01, 0.1, 0.3, 1.5, 3 and 10 mg/kg. Peripheral TCRbeta sequencing aimed to test whether ivuxolimab altered TCR sequence diversity and caused clonal T-cell expansion. Paper-wide results and their limitations: After ivuxolimab, expanded clones were on average more numerous among CD8+ T cells than among CD4+ T cells. Low levels of normalized T-cell clonal expansion were also seen in some patients who did not respond. At doses of 0.1 to 3.0 mg/kg, clonal expansion of both CD4+ and CD8+ blood T cells was observed from baseline to week 6. The antigen specificity of the clonally expanded peripheral T cells was not determined. In the 0.1-3.0 mg/kg groups, partial responders were among the patients with the lowest normalized peripheral clonal expansion, particularly in CD8+ T cells.

Concerning this clone: Its antigen is not yet known. No much larger clonotype is one base removed from it; base qualities were not supplied.

CDR1 and CDR2 (MNHEY, SVGAGI) derive from the germline V gene. The CDR3 covers 16 residues, taking in both the cysteine and the phenylalanine. Only the CDR3 DNA stays, 48 bases, in frame from base 1. Unmatched junction bases come to 7, with V trimmed by 2 bases and J by 4 bases. Genomic DNA was extracted from sorted cells for sequencing of the TCRbeta CDR3 region. TCRbeta CDR3 regions were sequenced using the immunoSEQ Assay. TCRdb retrieved this table from immuneACCESS and kept in-frame rearrangements only. Not all clones are present; in checked studies, unresolved V genes account for under half, and no reason is known for the remainder. A total of 50,000 to 60,000 clones appear in this sample, about 79% of them only once. More than 1.2% of the sample lies in the top ten. Patients with a history of autoimmune disease or receiving systemic immunosuppression were excluded from the trial. In every dose cohort, peripheral blood was drawn for TCR sequencing at baseline, cycle 4 day 1, and cycle 7 day 1. Samples were obtained from an open-label, multicenter, first-in-human phase I dose-escalation trial of ivuxolimab. Adults with locally advanced or metastatic melanoma, renal cell carcinoma, hepatocellular carcinoma or head and neck squamous cell carcinoma were enrolled in the trial. Before TCR sequencing, CD4+ T cells and CD8+ T cells were sorted from peripheral blood as separate populations.

Specimen: CD4+ or CD8+ T cells sorted from blood, collected in a trial of the OX40 agonist ivuxolimab. The TCR was taken from an adult with an advanced solid tumor such as melanoma, head and neck, liver or kidney cancer. This chain is built from TRBV6-5 and TRBJ1-2, with 10 bases in between that match TRBD1. The CDR3 corresponds to CASSYTRTGGGYGYTF. Read as DNA, the sequence is TGTGCCAGCAGTTACACCAGGACAGGGGGTGGCTATGGCTACACCTTC.